This T cell receptor beta chain was retrieved from a study of control samples from healthy donors and cancer patients. Germline assignment: CDR1 LGHNA and CDR2 YSLEER. The ends were cut back, 3 bases at V and 5 bases at J, with 22 bases in the middle. There are 18 residues in the CDR3. Measured with immunoSEQ multiplex PCR; TCRdb has only the in-frame clones, and not every one. Among some 410,000 clones, 75% to 95% were seen once, and the ten largest hold 6% to 7%. The chain employs TRBV4-3 and TRBJ1-4; possibly TRBD1 for D (5 bases). The sequence was collected from a man aged 40-55 years with head and neck cancer. The source material was PBMCs. The CDR3 nucleotides read TGCGCCAGCAGCCAGGGGACTTCATCCTTTGGTTCCAATGAAAAACTGTTTTTT. Translated: CASSQGTSSFGSNEKLFF.